This entry lists 10 T cell receptor beta chains sequenced from one sample in a study of blood T cell repertoires in COVID-19. The data were produced by immunoSEQ multiplex PCR, yet TCRdb's version contains in-frame clones alone and is incomplete. This table holds about 100,000 clones, approximately 90% found once. The material sequenced was peripheral blood. These TCRs come from a man aged 60 to 75 with acute or convalescent COVID-19.

This clone was seen a few times. Other DNA sequences in the sample encode the same CDR3. The V and J genes are TRBV19 and TRBJ1-1; unclear D gene. Trimming shortened V by 1 base and J by 5 bases, and 11 bases separated the two germline ends. Germline V gene data show CDR1 as LNHDA and CDR2 as SQIVND (reference sequence). The CDR3 totals 14 residues. DNA for the CDR3: TGTGCCAGTAGTATAGGCGGCGGGGTTACTGAAGCTTTCTTT. It specifies CASSIGGGVTEAFF.

In its sample, this clone was seen once. The rearrangement uses TRBV6-5 and TRBJ1-2, with TRBD1 matching 8 bases. The CDR3 contains 13 residues. J gave up 7 bases and V 5 bases, and 6 bases lay outside the gene matches. Germline lookup yields CDR1 MNHEY and CDR2 SVGAGI. The CDR3 is CASSPDRVVGYTF. CDR3 nucleotide sequence: TGTGCCAGCAGTCCGGACAGGGTGGTTGGCTACACCTTC.

The chain carries TRBV7-8 and TRBJ2-3; TRBD1 matches 7 bases. This CDR3 contains 16 residues. The junction had 11 bases not matched to a gene; V was cut back by 5 bases and J by 3 bases. The germline V gene encodes CDR1 SGHVS and CDR2 FQNEAQ. In DNA, the CDR3 is TGTGCCAGCAGCAACTTAGGTGGGACAGCGACAGATACGCAGTATTTT. Protein: CASSNLGGTATDTQYF. Using reference TRBV7-8 and TRBJ2-3 for the parts outside the CDR3, the full variable domain is GAGVSQSPRYKVAKRGQDVALRCDPISGHVSLFWYQQALGQGPEFLTYFQNEAQLDKSGLPSDRFFAERPEGSVSTLKIQRTQQEDSAVYLCASSNLGGTATDTQYFGPGTRLTVL.

This clone has only a few counts. The rearrangement uses TRBV6-5 and TRBJ2-1; D may be TRBD2 (5 bases). Germline assignment: CDR1 MNHEY and CDR2 SVGAGI. The CDR3 has 11 residues. V was cut by 9 bases and J by 6 bases, with 9 bases left in between. Here the CDR3 DNA reads TGTGCCAGTTCTCGGGGCAATGAGCAGTTCTTC. Protein sequence: CASSRGNEQFF.

The chain is built from TRBV7-8 and TRBJ2-7; TRBD1 might be the D (8 bases). V was shortened by 5 bases and J by 5 bases, with 16 bases between the two germline ends. Germline CDR1 and CDR2: SGHVS and FQNEAQ. This CDR3 region has 14 residues. CDR3 amino acids: CASSPYTGGDEQYV. DNA for the CDR3: TGTGCCAGCAGCCCATACACAGGGGGGGACGAGCAGTACGTC.

This clone was found once. The V call is TRBV3-1 (or the pseudogene TRBV3-2), the J call TRBJ2-6; 9 bases align to TRBD1. The CDR3 contains 17 residues. J gave up 2 bases and V 4 bases, and 6 bases lay outside the gene matches. From germline, CDR1 is LGHDT and CDR2 YNNKEL (reference sequence). CDR3 amino acids: CASSPNRGRPGANVLTF. CDR3 DNA: TGTGCCAGCAGCCCCAACAGGGGGCGACCTGGGGCCAACGTCCTGACTTTC.

The gene calls are TRBV24-1 and TRBJ1-1, with D tentatively TRBD1 (5 bases). The CDR3 covers 13 residues. V lost 6 bases and J 2 bases, leaving 9 bases between the germline ends. Looked up from germline, CDR1 is KGHDR and CDR2 is SFDVKD. CDR3 amino acids: CATSMRDNTEAFF. CDR3 DNA sequence: TGTGCCACCAGTATGCGGGACAACACTGAAGCTTTCTTT.

For the CDR3, the DNA is TGCGCCAGCAGCCCAGGGGCTGGGGAGCTGTTTTTT. Protein: CASSPGAGELFF. This chain links TRBV5-1 with TRBJ2-2, with a weak D call TRBD1 (6 bases). The CDR3 totals 12 residues. V was pared by 4 bases and J by 8 bases, with 9 bases between. Germline values: CDR1 SGHRS, CDR2 YFSETQ.

CDR3 sequence (DNA): TGTGCCAGTAGTATGATCAGGGGTATAAATGAAAAACTGTTTTTT. This codes for CASSMIRGINEKLFF. The V and J genes are TRBV19 and TRBJ1-4, with a weak D call TRBD1 (6 bases). The germline CDR1 and CDR2 sequences are LNHDA and SQIVND (reference sequence). CDR3 length: 15 residues. Trimming took off 3 bases at V and 5 bases at J, with 13 bases between the two ends.

V gene TRBV6-2 or TRBV6-3 combines with J gene TRBJ1-1, with D hard to call. CDR3 length: 14 residues. V was trimmed by 5 bases and J by 1 base, leaving 11 bases between them. Germline loops: CDR1 MNHEY, CDR2 SVGEGT. The CDR3 region has the DNA TGTGCCAGCAGTGTTACCTATCAGAACACTGAAGCTTTCTTT. Translating gives CASSVTYQNTEAFF.